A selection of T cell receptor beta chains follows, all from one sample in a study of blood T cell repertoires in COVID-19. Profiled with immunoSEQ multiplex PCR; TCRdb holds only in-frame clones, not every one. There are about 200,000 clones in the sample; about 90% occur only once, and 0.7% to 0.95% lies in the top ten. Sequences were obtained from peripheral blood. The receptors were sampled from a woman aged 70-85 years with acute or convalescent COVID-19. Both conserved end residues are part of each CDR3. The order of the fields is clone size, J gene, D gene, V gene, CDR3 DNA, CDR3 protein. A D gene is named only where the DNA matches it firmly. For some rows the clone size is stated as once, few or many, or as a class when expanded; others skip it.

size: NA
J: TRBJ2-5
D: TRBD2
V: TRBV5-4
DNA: TGTGCCAGCAGCTTGGTGGGTAGCGGGAGGGGGGCCGAGACCCAGTACTTC
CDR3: CASSLVGSGRGAETQYF

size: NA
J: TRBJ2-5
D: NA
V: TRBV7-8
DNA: TGTGCCAGCAGCTTAAGCGGGTGGGGGACCCAGTACTTC
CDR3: CASSLSGWGTQYF

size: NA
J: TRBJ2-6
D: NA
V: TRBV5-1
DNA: TGCGCCAGCAGCTTACAACTTAGGACACCGCATTCCGGGGCCAACGTCCTGACTTTC
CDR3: CASSLQLRTPHSGANVLTF

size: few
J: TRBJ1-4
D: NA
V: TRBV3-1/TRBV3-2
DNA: TGTGCCAGCAGCCTCGGGACACCCTCAACTAATGAAAAACTGTTTTTT
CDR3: CASSLGTPSTNEKLFF

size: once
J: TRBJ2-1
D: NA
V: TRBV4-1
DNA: TGCGCCAGCAGCCCTACCTCGGCTAGCGAGCACAATGAGCAGTTCTTC
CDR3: CASSPTSASEHNEQFF

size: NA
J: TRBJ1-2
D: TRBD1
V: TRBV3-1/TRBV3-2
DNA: TGTGCCAGCAGCCAAGAAGGGGGCACGGGCTATGGCTACACCTTC
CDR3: CASSQEGGTGYGYTF

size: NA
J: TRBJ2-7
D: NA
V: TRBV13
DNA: TGTGCCAGCAGCTCCCTGGACAGCTATGAGCAGTACTTC
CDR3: CASSSLDSYEQYF

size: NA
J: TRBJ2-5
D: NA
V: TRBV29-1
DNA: TGCAGCGTTGCAATGTCGGGGATACTAGGTGGGACCCAGTACTTC
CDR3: CSVAMSGILGGTQYF

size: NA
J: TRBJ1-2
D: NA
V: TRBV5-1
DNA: TGCGCCAGCAGCTTCCGTCAGGAGGATGGCTACACCTTC
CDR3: CASSFRQEDGYTF

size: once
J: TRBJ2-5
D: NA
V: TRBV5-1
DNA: TGCGCCAGCATCGGGGGTTTCCAAGAGACCCAGTACTTC
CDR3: CASIGGFQETQYF

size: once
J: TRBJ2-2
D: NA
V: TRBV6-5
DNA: TGTGCCACCATAGCTGGGTCGCGGGGCACCGGGGAGCTGTTTTTT
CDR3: CATIAGSRGTGELFF

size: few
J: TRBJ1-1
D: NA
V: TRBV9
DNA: TGTGCCAGCAGCGTAGGAACAGGGACGAACACTGAAGCTTTCTTT
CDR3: CASSVGTGTNTEAFF

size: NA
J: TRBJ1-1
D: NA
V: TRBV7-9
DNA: TGTGCCAGCAGCTTACTACGTGTTGAAGCTTTCTTT
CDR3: CASSLLRVEAFF

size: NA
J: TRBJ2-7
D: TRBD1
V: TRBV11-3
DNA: TGTGCCAGCAGCTTATATACCACAGGGGTTCCCTACGAGCAGTACTTC
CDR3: CASSLYTTGVPYEQYF

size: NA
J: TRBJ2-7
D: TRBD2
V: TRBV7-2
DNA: TGTGCCAGCAGCGTAGCGGGAGGGGGAGGGGAGCAGTACTTC
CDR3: CASSVAGGGGEQYF

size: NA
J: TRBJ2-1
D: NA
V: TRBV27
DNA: TGTGCCAGCAGTCCAACGAAGTTTCAGGGGCTCTACAATGAGCAGTTCTTC
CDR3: CASSPTKFQGLYNEQFF

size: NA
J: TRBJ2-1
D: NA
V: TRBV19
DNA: TGTGCCAGTAGTGTTCGGACAACCCCCACCAATGAGCAGTTCTTC
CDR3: CASSVRTTPTNEQFF

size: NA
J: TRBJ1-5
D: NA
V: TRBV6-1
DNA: TGTGCCAGCAGTGAGGCTACCCAAATTGACCGAGCCAGGCAGCCCCAGCATTTT
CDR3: CASSEATQIDRARQPQHF

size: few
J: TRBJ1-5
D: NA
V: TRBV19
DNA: TGTGCCAGTAGGACTATAGGGAGTGCGGATCAGCCCCAGCATTTT
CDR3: CASRTIGSADQPQHF

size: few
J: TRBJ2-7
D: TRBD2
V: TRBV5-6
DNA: TGTGCCAGCAGCTCGACTAGCGGGGGGCACGAGCAGTACTTC
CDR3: CASSSTSGGHEQYF

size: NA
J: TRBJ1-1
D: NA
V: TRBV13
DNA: TGTGCCAGCAGCCTACCGACGCATGGGAGAAGGACTGAAGCTTTCTTT
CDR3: CASSLPTHGRRTEAFF

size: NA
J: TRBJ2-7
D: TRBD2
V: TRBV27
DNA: TGTGCCAGCAACCCAGGACTAGCGGGTTTCTACGAGCAGTACTTC
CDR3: CASNPGLAGFYEQYF

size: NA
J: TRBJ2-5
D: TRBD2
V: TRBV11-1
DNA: TGTGCCAGCAGCTTACCTCCCGGACTAGCGGAGACCCAGTACTTC
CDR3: CASSLPPGLAETQYF

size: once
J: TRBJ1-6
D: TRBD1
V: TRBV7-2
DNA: TGTGCCAGCAGCCCGGACAGGGGGAATTCACCCCTCCACTTT
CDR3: CASSPDRGNSPLHF

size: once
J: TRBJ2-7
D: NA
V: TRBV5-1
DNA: TGCGCCAGCAGCCCTCAACAGGTTACCTACGAGCAGTACTTC
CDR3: CASSPQQVTYEQYF

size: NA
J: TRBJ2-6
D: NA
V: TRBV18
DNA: TGTGCCAGCGCCACCCTGGACATCGTAATCTCTGGGGCCAACGTCCTGACTTTC
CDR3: CASATLDIVISGANVLTF

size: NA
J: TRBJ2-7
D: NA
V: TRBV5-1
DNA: TGCGCCAGCAGCTTCCGGGAAGGGATTACCGAGCAGTACTTC
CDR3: CASSFREGITEQYF

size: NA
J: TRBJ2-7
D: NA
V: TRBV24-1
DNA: TGTGCCACCAGTGATTTTAGGGGCTACGAGCAGTACTTC
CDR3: CATSDFRGYEQYF

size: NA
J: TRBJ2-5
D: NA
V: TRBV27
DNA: TGTGCCAGCAGTCGAATCAGCGCCGGGTTCCAAGAGACCCAGTACTTC
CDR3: CASSRISAGFQETQYF

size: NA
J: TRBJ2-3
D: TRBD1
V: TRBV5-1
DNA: TGCGCCAGCAGCTCCCAGGGGGCGAGGGATACGCAGTATTTT
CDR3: CASSSQGARDTQYF

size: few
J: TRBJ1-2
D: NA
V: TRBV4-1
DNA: TGCGCCAGCAGCCCCGTACTCACAGGGATCTACAATGGCTACACCTTC
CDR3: CASSPVLTGIYNGYTF

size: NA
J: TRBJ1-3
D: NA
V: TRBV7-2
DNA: TGTGCCAGCAGCTTCTTGTTCTCTGGAAACACCATATATTTT
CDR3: CASSFLFSGNTIYF

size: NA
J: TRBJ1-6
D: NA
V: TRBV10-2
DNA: TGCGCCAGCAGTAGGAAACAGGATTCACCCCTCCACTTT
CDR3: CASSRKQDSPLHF

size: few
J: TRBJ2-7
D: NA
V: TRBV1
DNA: TGCACCAGCAGGGGCCCAGGGGACTACGAGCAGTACTTC
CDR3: CTSRGPGDYEQYF

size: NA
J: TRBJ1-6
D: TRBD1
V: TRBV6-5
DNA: TGTGCCAGCAGTTTGCCGGGACAGGGGAGACCCCTCCACTTT
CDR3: CASSLPGQGRPLHF

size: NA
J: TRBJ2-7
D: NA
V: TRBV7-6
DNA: TGTGCCAGCAGCTTATCCAGGGGAGCCTCCTACGAGCAGTACTTC
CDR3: CASSLSRGASYEQYF

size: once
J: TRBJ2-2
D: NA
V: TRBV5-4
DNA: TGTGCCAGCAGCCCTCGGGCGGGAACCGGGGAGCTGTTTTTT
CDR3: CASSPRAGTGELFF

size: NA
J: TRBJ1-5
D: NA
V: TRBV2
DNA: TGTGCCAGCATGGGGCAGGGATGGGAGCCCCAGCATTTT
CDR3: CASMGQGWEPQHF

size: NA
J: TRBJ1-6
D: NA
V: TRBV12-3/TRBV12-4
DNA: TGTGCCAGCAGTCCGGGGAAGGGTTCACCCCTCCACTTT
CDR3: CASSPGKGSPLHF

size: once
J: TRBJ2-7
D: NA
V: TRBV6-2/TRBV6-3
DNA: TGTGCCAGCAGTTCGGCGGGACTCTACGAGCAGTACTTC
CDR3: CASSSAGLYEQYF

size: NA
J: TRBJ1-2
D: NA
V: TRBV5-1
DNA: TGCGCCAGCAGCTTGGAACCGGGACAACGGAGCTACACCTTC
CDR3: CASSLEPGQRSYTF

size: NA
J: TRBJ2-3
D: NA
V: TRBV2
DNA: TGTGCCAGCAGTGAGGAGTCAGATACGCAGTATTTT
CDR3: CASSEESDTQYF

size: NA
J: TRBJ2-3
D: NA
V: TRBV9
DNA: TGTGCCAGCAGCGTAGCTTTGGCGGGGAGAACAGATACGCAGTATTTT
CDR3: CASSVALAGRTDTQYF

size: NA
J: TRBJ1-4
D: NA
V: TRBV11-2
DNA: TGTGCCAGCAGCGACCGACAGACAACTAATGAAAAACTGTTTTTT
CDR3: CASSDRQTTNEKLFF

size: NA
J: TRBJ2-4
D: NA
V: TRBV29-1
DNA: TGCAGCGTTAGAGGCACAGGGTGGGACATTCAGTACTTC
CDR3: CSVRGTGWDIQYF

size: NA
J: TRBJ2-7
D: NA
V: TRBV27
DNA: TGTGCCAGCAGTTTCTTCTCCCGACGGGCCTACGAGCAGTACTTC
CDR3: CASSFFSRRAYEQYF

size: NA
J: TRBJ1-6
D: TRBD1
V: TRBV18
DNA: TGTGCCAGCTCACTGGACAGGGAGGCTTCACCCCTCCACTTT
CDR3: CASSLDREASPLHF

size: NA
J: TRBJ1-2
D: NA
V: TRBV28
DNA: TGTGCCAGCAGTAGGGGAGGGACCGATGGCTACACCTTC
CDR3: CASSRGGTDGYTF

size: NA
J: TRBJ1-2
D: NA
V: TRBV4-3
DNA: TGCGCCAGCAGCCCCAACGTTAAGCGGGGAAACGATGGCTACACCTTC
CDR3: CASSPNVKRGNDGYTF

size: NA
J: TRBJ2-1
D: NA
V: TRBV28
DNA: TGTGCCAGTCTCTCCCGGAGCGGAAGCTCCTACAATGAGCAGTTCTTC
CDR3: CASLSRSGSSYNEQFF

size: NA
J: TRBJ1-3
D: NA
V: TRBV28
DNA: TGTGCCAGCAGTTTACTCCCCCCGTTGGTGAGCTCTGGAAACACCATATATTTT
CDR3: CASSLLPPLVSSGNTIYF

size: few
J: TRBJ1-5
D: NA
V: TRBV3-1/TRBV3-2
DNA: TGTGCCAGCAGCCCCCAGACAGGCTCTACTCAGCCCCAGCATTTT
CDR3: CASSPQTGSTQPQHF

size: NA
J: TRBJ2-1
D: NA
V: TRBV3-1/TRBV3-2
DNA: TGTGCCAGCAGCCAATGGAGGAGCTCCTACAATGAGCAGTTCTTC
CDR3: CASSQWRSSYNEQFF

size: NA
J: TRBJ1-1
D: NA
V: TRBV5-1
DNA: TGCGCCAGCAGCTTGATTGGCAACCTGAACACTGAAGCTTTCTTT
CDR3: CASSLIGNLNTEAFF

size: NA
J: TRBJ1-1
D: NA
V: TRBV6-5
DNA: TGTGCCAGCAGTTACTCGGCAGGGGCCATGAACACTGAAGCTTTCTTT
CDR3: CASSYSAGAMNTEAFF

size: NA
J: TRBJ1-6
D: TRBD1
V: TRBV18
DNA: TGTGCCAGCTCACCAGGGCTGGGGGACAGGGGTTCACCCCTCCACTTT
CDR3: CASSPGLGDRGSPLHF

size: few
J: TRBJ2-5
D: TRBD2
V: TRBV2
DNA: TGTGCCAGCATGGGATTTAGCGGGAGAGAATGGGAGACCCAGTACTTC
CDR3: CASMGFSGREWETQYF

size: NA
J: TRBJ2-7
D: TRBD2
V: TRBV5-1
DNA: TGCGCCAGCAGCCCCCGGGACTACTATTACGAGCAGTACTTC
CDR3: CASSPRDYYYEQYF

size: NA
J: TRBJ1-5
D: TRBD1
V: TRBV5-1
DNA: TGCGCCAGCAGCACGGGAGACGGGACAGGGGCCTTCAATCAGCCCCAGCATTTT
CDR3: CASSTGDGTGAFNQPQHF

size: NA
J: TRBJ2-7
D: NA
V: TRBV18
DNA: TGTGCCAGCTCACCCAAGTCCGACAGTTACGAGCAGTACTTC
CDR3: CASSPKSDSYEQYF